These T cell receptor beta chains were read from a single sample in a study of glioma-infiltrating T cells after dendritic cell vaccination. Measured with immunoSEQ multiplex PCR; TCRdb has only the in-frame clones, and not every one. The sample carries under 130,000 clones, 90% recorded once. The specimen was blood, collected after dendritic cell vaccination. The receptors shown here come from a human donor with glioblastoma. The CDR3 runs from the conserved cysteine through the conserved F or W. Each record gives: J gene, clone size, V gene, D gene, CDR3 DNA, CDR3 protein. The D gene is left open where the match is weak. Part of the rows lack a size; the others show once, few, many or a class for expanded clones.

TRBJ1-1 | - | TRBV28 | - | TGTGCCACCACTAGTGGGGGCATGAACACTGAAGCTTTCTTT | CATTSGGMNTEAFF
TRBJ2-4 | - | TRBV13 | - | TGTGCCAGCAGCACCTGGGGGGGCGCCAAAAACATTCAGTACTTC | CASSTWGGAKNIQYF
TRBJ2-7 | few | TRBV2 | - | TGTGCCAGCAGTAGGAGTCAGACCTACGAGCAGTACTTC | CASSRSQTYEQYF
TRBJ2-1 | - | TRBV10-1 | - | TGCGCCCGAAGGGGGGGGTCGAGATGGGGCGGGAATGAGCAGTTCTTC | CARRGGSRWGGNEQFF
TRBJ2-1 | once | TRBV7-6 | TRBD1 | TGTGCCAGCAGCTTTAGACAGGGCGGGCGACTTACATACAATGAGCAGTTCTTC | CASSFRQGGRLTYNEQFF
TRBJ1-1 | - | TRBV10-3 | TRBD1 | TGTGCCATCAGTGACCCGGGAGGGGGCGCGACTGAAGCTTTCTTT | CAISDPGGGATEAFF
TRBJ1-5 | - | TRBV2 | - | TGTGCCAGCAGTGAGATGGAGAGGGTGGCACAGCCCCAGCATTTT | CASSEMERVAQPQHF
TRBJ1-3 | - | TRBV10-3 | - | TGTGCCATCAGTAGATCCGAGAGAAACACCATATATTTT | CAISRSERNTIYF
TRBJ2-5 | - | TRBV5-1 | - | TGCGCCAGCAGCTTGGGGAGGGGCCAAGAGACCCAGTACTTC | CASSLGRGQETQYF
TRBJ2-2 | - | TRBV5-6 | - | TGTGCCAGCAGCTTTACAGGAATGAACACCGGGGAGCTGTTTTTT | CASSFTGMNTGELFF
TRBJ2-5 | - | TRBV7-3 | - | TGTGCCAGCAGCTTCACGAACCGGGAGACCCAGTACTTC | CASSFTNRETQYF